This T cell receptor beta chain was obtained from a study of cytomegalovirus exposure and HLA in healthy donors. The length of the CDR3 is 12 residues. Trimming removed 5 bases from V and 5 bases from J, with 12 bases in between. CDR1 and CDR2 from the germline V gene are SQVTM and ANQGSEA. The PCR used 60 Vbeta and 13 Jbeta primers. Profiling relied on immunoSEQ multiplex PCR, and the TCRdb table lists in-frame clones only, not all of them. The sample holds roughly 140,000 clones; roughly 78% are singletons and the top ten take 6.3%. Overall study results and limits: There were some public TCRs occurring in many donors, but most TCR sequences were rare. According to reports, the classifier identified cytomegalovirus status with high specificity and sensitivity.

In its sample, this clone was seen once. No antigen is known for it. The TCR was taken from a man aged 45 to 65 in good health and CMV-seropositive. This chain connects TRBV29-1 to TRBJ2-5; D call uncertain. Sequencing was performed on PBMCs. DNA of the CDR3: TGCAGCGTTAACGAGTTGTGGGAGACCCAGTACTTC. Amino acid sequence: CSVNELWETQYF.